The 16 T cell receptor beta chains reported below all come from one sample, sequenced in a study of CD8 T cells in Susac syndrome. When the RNA was reverse transcribed, random hexamers were used with an input of about 0.5 to 1 ug. TCRdb recomputed calls from the immunoSEQ multiplex PCR reads with MiXCR, one row per CDR3 protein. The repertoire holds some 110,000 distinct CDR3 sequences, over 90% seen once, with 0.25% to 0.3% in the top ten. The source material was CD8+ T cells from PBMCs. The receptors were gathered from a human donor with Susac syndrome.

The chain uses TRBV14 and TRBJ1-1; 9 nucleotides agree with TRBD1. V shed 3 bases, J shed 5 bases, and the junction held 1 base outside the gene matches. The germline V gene encodes CDR1 SGHDN and CDR2 FVKESK. The CDR3 sequence is 13 residues long. Here the CDR3 DNA reads TGTGCCAGCAGCCATGGACAGGGGACTGAAGCTTTCTTT. The encoded protein is CASSHGQGTEAFF.

The J gene is TRBJ2-7, the V gene TRBV29-1; D may be TRBD2 (5 bases). The length of the CDR3 is 13 residues. Germline CDR1 reads SQVTM; CDR2 reads ANQGSEA. V was trimmed by 5 bases and J by 5 bases, leaving 16 bases between them. The CDR3 DNA is TGCAGCGTTCACAGCGGTGAGGAGAACGAGCAGTACTTC. It is translated as CSVHSGEENEQYF.

CDR3 region: CASSSRLAGGPDTQYF. Here the CDR3 DNA reads TGTGCCAGCAGTTCCCGCCTAGCGGGGGGGCCAGATACGCAGTATTTT. This chain links TRBV27 with TRBJ2-3; 12 positions match TRBD2. With V trimmed by 4 bases and J by 4 bases, 6 bases remained unmatched. The CDR3 loop spans 16 amino acids. CDR1 is MNHEY and CDR2 is SMNVEV in the germline V gene (reference sequence).

This chain connects TRBV12-3 or TRBV12-4 to TRBJ2-6; D is uncertain. This CDR3 has 16 residues. The V and J ends lost 3 bases and 3 bases respectively, with 12 bases between them. CDR3 region: CASSFPRLGGANVLTF. Here the CDR3 DNA reads TGTGCCAGCAGTTTTCCCAGACTGGGTGGGGCCAACGTCCTGACTTTC.

Here the CDR3 reads CASSQGAQTGQPQHF. The CDR3 DNA reads TGCGCCAGCAGCCAAGGGGCCCAGACCGGACAGCCCCAGCATTTT. The rearrangement links TRBV4-1 to TRBJ1-5; D uncertain. V was pared by 1 base and J by 7 bases, with 14 bases between. The CDR3 is made up of 15 amino acids. The germline V gene has CDR1 MGHRA and CDR2 YSYEKL.

V usage is TRBV7-8 and J usage is TRBJ2-5; 10 bases are a match to TRBD2. Germline V lookup: CDR1 SGHVS, CDR2 FQNEAQ. The V and J ends lost 0 bases and 2 bases, in that order; junction bases with no gene match: 9. CDR3 length: 18 residues. The CDR3 reads CASSLAVASGGLQETQYF. In DNA form, the CDR3 reads TGTGCCAGCAGCTTAGCGGTGGCTAGCGGGGGCCTACAAGAGACCCAGTACTTC.

J is TRBJ2-2 and V is TRBV5-6; the D gene is possibly TRBD1 (5 bases). Germline CDR1 is SGHDT and CDR2 is YYEEEE. The CDR3 totals 15 residues. V was pared by 0 bases and J by 4 bases, with 10 bases between. Here the CDR3 DNA reads TGTGCCAGCAGCTTGGGACAGATTAGCACCGGGGAGCTGTTTTTT. Its translation: CASSLGQISTGELFF.

In nucleotides, the CDR3 is TGTGCCAGCAGCCCCCCCATAGCGGGGGGGCAAGAGACCCAGTACTTC. It yields the protein CASSPPIAGGQETQYF. The chain has TRBV3-1 and TRBJ2-5; 11 bases map to TRBD2. The V gene's germline CDR1 is LGHDT and CDR2 YNNKEL (reference sequence). V shed 4 bases, J shed 2 bases, and the junction held 6 bases outside the gene matches. CDR3 length: 16 amino acids.

J is TRBJ2-2 and V is TRBV29-1; TRBD1 aligns across 7 bases. The V and J ends lost 1 base and 5 bases, in that order; junction bases with no gene match: 4. The germline V gene has CDR1 SQVTM and CDR2 ANQGSEA. The CDR3 loop spans 14 amino acids. The CDR3 loop is CSVEAEQGTGELFF. The CDR3 nucleotides read TGCAGCGTTGAAGCGGAACAGGGGACCGGGGAGCTGTTTTTT.

This clonotype was recorded only once. A read error may produce the germline difference seen at one junction end. V and J are TRBV4-2 and TRBJ1-2, with unresolved D. CDR1 is LGHNA and CDR2 is YNFKEQ in the germline V gene. CDR3 length equals 15 residues. For the CDR3, the DNA is TGTGCCAGCAGTCAAGGCGAGGGAATCAGCTTAGGCTACACCTTC. This translates into CASSQGEGISLGYTF.

The chain has TRBV20-1 and TRBJ2-1, with 9 bases that match TRBD1. Germline loops: CDR1 DFQATT, CDR2 SNEGSKA (reference sequence). After removal of 7 bases from V and 8 bases from J, the junction contained 15 bases not matched to a gene. This CDR3 has 15 amino acids. The chain's CDR3 is CSVPIGTGFGDEQFF. CDR3 in DNA: TGCAGTGTTCCGATCGGGACAGGGTTTGGGGATGAGCAGTTCTTC.

The genes are TRBV29-1 and TRBJ1-1; D might be TRBD1 (6 bases). V was cut by 3 bases and J by 7 bases, with 12 bases left in between. This CDR3 is built from 12 residues. Germline loops: CDR1 SQVTM, CDR2 ANQGSEA. CDR3 protein: CSVDWGQGEAFF. DNA of the CDR3: TGCAGCGTTGATTGGGGGCAGGGTGAAGCTTTCTTT. Looking up the rest from reference TRBV29-1 and TRBJ1-1 gives the full variable domain: SAVISQKPSRDICQRGTSLTIQCQVDSQVTMMFWYRQQPGQSLTLIATANQGSEATYESGFVIDKFPISRPNLTFSTLTVSNMSPEDSSIYLCSVDWGQGEAFFGQGTRLTVV.

The chain recombines TRBV7-8 with TRBJ1-5; D is uncertain. This CDR3 contains 13 residues. Germline CDR1 reads SGHVS; CDR2 reads FQNEAQ. V was pared by 8 bases and J by 8 bases, with 16 bases between. CDR3 sequence: CASGRTPREPQHF. The CDR3 nucleotides are TGTGCCAGCGGTCGGACGCCCCGGGAGCCCCAGCATTTT.

The chain combines TRBV18 with TRBJ2-7; D remains unclear. Trimming removed 6 bases from V and 2 bases from J, with 11 bases in between. The V gene's germline CDR1 is KGHSH and CDR2 LQKENI. This CDR3 is 13 amino acids long. CDR3 sequence: CASSAGNAYEQYF. Written as DNA, the CDR3 is TGTGCCAGCTCGGCTGGAAATGCCTACGAGCAGTACTTC.

The count of this clonotype is one. This chain links TRBV13 with TRBJ1-2; no firm D call. The CDR3 totals 11 residues. Germline CDR1 and CDR2: PRHDT and FYEKMQ (reference sequence). Trimming shortened V by 0 bases and J by 10 bases, and 6 bases separated the two germline ends. CDR3 in amino acids: CASSLGTYYTF. DNA for the CDR3: TGTGCCAGCAGCTTAGGGACTTACTACACCTTC.

V gene TRBV5-4 combines with J gene TRBJ1-6, with D hard to call. Germline CDR1 is SGHNT and CDR2 is YYREEE (reference sequence). This CDR3 contains 16 residues. V was cut by 2 bases and J by 8 bases, with 17 bases left in between. CDR3: CASSFVQERSDSPLHF. CDR3 nucleotides: TGTGCCAGCAGCTTTGTCCAGGAGCGGTCTGATTCACCCCTCCACTTT. The variable domain in full, completed from reference TRBV5-4 and TRBJ1-6, reads ETGVTQSPTHLIKTRGQQVTLRCSSQSGHNTVSWYQQALGQGPQFIFQYYREEENGRGNFPPRFSGLQFPNYSSELNVNALELDDSALYLCASSFVQERSDSPLHFGNGTRLTVT.